Shown below are 10 T cell receptor beta chains from a single sample sequenced in a study of naive and memory T cell subsets. Overall study findings and caveats: A few larger clonotypes appeared in naive repertoires, especially CD8, possibly memory cells re-expressing CD45RA.

The antigens these receptors bind are not known. The beta constant-region primer was an equimolar mix of two oligonucleotides covering TRBC1 and TRBC2. The ligated cDNA underwent four PCR rounds using SP2 and nested alpha and beta constant-region primers. TCRdb recomputed calls from the UMI-ligation and nested PCR reads with MiXCR, one row per CDR3 protein. Seen here are roughly 150,000 distinct CDR3 sequences, about 23% observed once, and the top ten hold 0.11%. The sequencing sample was made of naive CD4+ T cells from blood. Receptors were obtained from a human donor in good health.

The chain has TRBV15 and TRBJ2-7; 11 nucleotides match TRBD2. The trim removed 6 bases at V and 2 bases at J, leaving 15 bases unmatched. CDR1 is LNHNV, CDR2 YYDKDF, per germline (reference sequence). CDR3 size: 18 residues. The chain's CDR3 is CATSERLAGHTTPYEQYF. CDR3 bases: TGTGCCACCAGTGAGAGACTAGCGGGACATACTACGCCCTACGAGCAGTACTTC.

This clonotype was picked up a small number of times. The genes are TRBV20-1 and TRBJ2-7; D gene uncertain. CDR1 and CDR2 from the germline V gene are DFQATT and SNEGSKA (reference sequence). Trimming shortened V by 1 base and J by 7 bases, and 8 bases separated the two germline ends. This CDR3 is 11 amino acids long. The CDR3 bases are TGCAGTGCTAGAGTAGTTGGGGAGCAGTACTTC. Translated, it gives CSARVVGEQYF.

The rearrangement links TRBV5-1 to TRBJ2-3; the D gene is possibly TRBD1 (6 bases). Between the trimmed V and J ends, which lost 5 bases and 5 bases, there was a span of 18 bases. This CDR3 has 15 amino acids. CDR1 and CDR2 (germline): SGHRS, YFSETQ. In nucleotides, the CDR3 is TGCGCCAGCAGGGCGCCCGGGACACGTGGAGATACGCAGTATTTT. As protein: CASRAPGTRGDTQYF.

The chain couples TRBV19 to TRBJ2-2, with D uncertain. This CDR3 is 13 amino acids long. Trimming left V 5 bases short and J 2 bases short, with 6 bases between. Germline CDR1 reads LNHDA; CDR2 reads SQIVND (reference sequence). CDR3 DNA: TGTGCCAGTAGTCCCCTAAACACCGGGGAGCTGTTTTTT. This encodes CASSPLNTGELFF. The full variable domain, its missing parts supplied by reference TRBV19 and TRBJ2-2, is DGGITQSPKYLFRKEGQNVTLSCEQNLNHDAMYWYRQDPGQGLRLIYYSQIVNDFQKGDIAEGYSVSREKKESFPLTVTSAQKNPTAFYLCASSPLNTGELFFGEGSRLTVL.

This clonotype has a handful of counts. V gene TRBV12-3 or TRBV12-4 combines with J gene TRBJ2-6; 7 bases fit TRBD1. J lost 0 bases, V lost 6 bases, and 8 bases had no gene match. The CDR3 runs 17 residues. The CDR3, as DNA: TGTGCCAGCAGGCCGGGACAGCCTAACTCTGGGGCCAACGTCCTGACTTTC. Translated: CASRPGQPNSGANVLTF.

The rearrangement uses TRBV12-3 or TRBV12-4 and TRBJ1-2; D is undetermined. The CDR3 loop spans 14 amino acids. With 3 bases removed from V and 8 bases from J, the gap between germline ends came to 16 bases. CDR3 residues: CASSFGPSLVGYTF. CDR3 bases: TGTGCCAGCAGTTTCGGGCCGAGTTTAGTCGGCTACACCTTC.

The table lists this clonotype with a few counts. V and J are TRBV20-1 and TRBJ1-1; no clear D. V was shortened by 0 bases and J by 3 bases, with 11 bases between the two germline ends. Germline V CDR1 and CDR2: DFQATT, SNEGSKA (reference sequence). CDR3 length equals 14 residues. The CDR3 DNA is TGCAGTGCTAGAGATGCCGGACGGGACACTGAAGCTTTCTTT. It encodes CSARDAGRDTEAFF.

The J gene is TRBJ2-2, the V gene TRBV6-5, with a possible D match to TRBD1 (5 bases). V lost 2 bases and J 3 bases, leaving 28 bases between the germline ends. Germline V lookup: CDR1 MNHEY, CDR2 SVGAGI. CDR3 length: 21 residues. In nucleotides, the CDR3 is TGTGCCAGCAGTTACGCTATCTTAGATGGATTCAAAAGGGGTTACACCGGGGAGCTGTTTTTT. Encoded protein: CASSYAILDGFKRGYTGELFF.

J is TRBJ2-5 and V is TRBV4-1; unclear D gene. Looked up from germline, CDR1 is MGHRA and CDR2 is YSYEKL. Trimming cost V 1 base and J 4 bases, with 7 bases left between them. The CDR3 is 13 amino acids. CDR3 in DNA: TGCGCCAGCAGCCAAGGATCCCTAGAGACCCAGTACTTC. This gives the protein CASSQGSLETQYF.

This clonotype was counted ten times or more. The rearrangement joins TRBV29-1 to TRBJ2-7; D might be TRBD1 (5 bases). The germline gives CDR1 SQVTM, CDR2 ANQGSEA. V was clipped by 5 bases and J by 6 bases, with 14 bases between them. CDR3 length: 12 residues. The CDR3 here is CSVRQGTGEQYF. The CDR3 DNA is TGCAGCGTTAGGCAGGGAACGGGCGAGCAGTACTTC.